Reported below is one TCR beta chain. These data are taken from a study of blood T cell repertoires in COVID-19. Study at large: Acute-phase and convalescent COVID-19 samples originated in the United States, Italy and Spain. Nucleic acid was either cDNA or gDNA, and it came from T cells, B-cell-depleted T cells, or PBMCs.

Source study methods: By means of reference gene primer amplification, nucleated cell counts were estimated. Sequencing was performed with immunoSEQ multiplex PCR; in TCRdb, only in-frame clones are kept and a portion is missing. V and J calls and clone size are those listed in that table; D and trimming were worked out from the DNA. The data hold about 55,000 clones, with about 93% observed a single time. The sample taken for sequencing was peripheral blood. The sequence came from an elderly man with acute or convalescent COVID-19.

The CDR3 loop reads CASSLASGEETQYF. As DNA, the CDR3 is TGCGCCAGCAGCTTGGCCTCCGGTGAAGAGACCCAGTACTTC. The gene calls are TRBV5-1 and TRBJ2-5; no clear D gene. Trimming cost V 0 bases and J 3 bases, with 9 bases left between them. This CDR3 comprises 14 residues. The V gene's germline CDR1 is SGHRS and CDR2 YFSETQ.